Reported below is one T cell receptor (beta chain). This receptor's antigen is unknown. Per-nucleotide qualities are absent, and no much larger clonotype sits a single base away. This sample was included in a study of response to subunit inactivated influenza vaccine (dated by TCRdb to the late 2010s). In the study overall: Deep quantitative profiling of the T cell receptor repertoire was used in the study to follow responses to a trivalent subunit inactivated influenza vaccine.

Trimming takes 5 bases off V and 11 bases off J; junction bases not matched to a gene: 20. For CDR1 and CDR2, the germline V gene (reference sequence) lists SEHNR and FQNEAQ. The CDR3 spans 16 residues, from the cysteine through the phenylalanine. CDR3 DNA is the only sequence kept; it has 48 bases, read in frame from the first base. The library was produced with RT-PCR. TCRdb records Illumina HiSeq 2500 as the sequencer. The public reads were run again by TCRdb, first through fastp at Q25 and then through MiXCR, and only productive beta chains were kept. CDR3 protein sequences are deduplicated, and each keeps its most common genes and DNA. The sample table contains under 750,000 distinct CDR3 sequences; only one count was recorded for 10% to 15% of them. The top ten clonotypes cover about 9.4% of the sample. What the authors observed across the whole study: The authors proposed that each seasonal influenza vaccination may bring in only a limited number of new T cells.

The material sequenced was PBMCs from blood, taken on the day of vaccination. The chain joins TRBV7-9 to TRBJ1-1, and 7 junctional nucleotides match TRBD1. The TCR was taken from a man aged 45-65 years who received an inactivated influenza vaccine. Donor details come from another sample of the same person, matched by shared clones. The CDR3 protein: CASSPRQGWEHTAAFF. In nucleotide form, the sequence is TGTGCCAGCAGCCCGCGACAGGGTTGGGAACACACGGCGGCTTTCTTT.